This T cell receptor (beta chain) came from a study of blood T cell repertoires in COVID-19 (dated by TCRdb to about 2020). Regarding the complete study: Samples covering the acute and convalescent phases of COVID-19 were provided by collaborators in the United States, Italy and Spain. Nearly every sample came with metadata listing a de-identified subject ID, COVID-19 status, age in years and sex. Subjects who had been exposed to COVID-19, were actively infected with it, or had recovered from it provided the deeply sampled blood TCRbeta repertoires that made up the dataset. The prospective study material was composed of cDNA or gDNA derived from T cells, B-cell-depleted T cells, or PBMCs. The samples were drawn from the first 160 participants of the ongoing ImmuneRACE study and from more than 1,000 subjects provided by 6 global collaborators. HLA class I and class II types, where available, came from metadata supplied by the sample provider rather than from assay-based typing. The repertoires were made available in a free public database intended to serve as a resource for research on the immune response to SARS-CoV-2.

The research as a whole found: Clinical and demographic metadata were provided uncurated, with the amount varying by source and participant.

The junction shows trimming of 5 bases on V and 5 bases on J, plus 12 bases between the germline ends. The CDR3 holds 13 amino acids from the cysteine to the phenylalanine. CDR3 DNA only is kept here, 39 bases in frame from base 1. For CDR1 and CDR2, the germline V gene lists MRHNA and SNTAGT. In the case of this clone: Its target antigen remains unknown. There are no base qualities to consult, and no much larger clone falls within one base.

The immunoSEQ Assay, a bias-controlled multiplex PCR, was used to amplify TCRbeta CDR3 regions from genomic DNA. The source study handled its data this way. The number of nucleated cells in each sample was estimated by amplification of reference gene primers within the assay. To quantify the absolute abundance of each unique TCRbeta CDR3 rearrangement, sequence reads were collapsed and filtered. Productive Simpson clonality was computed per sample as the square root of Simpson's diversity index over productive rearrangements. TCRdb limited this immuneACCESS table to in-frame rearrangements with V and J called. A share of clones is missing; checked studies link under half to unresolved V genes, and the rest is unexplained. D and trimming were read from the DNA, whereas the V and J calls and clone size are those reported in that table. This sample is represented by about 190,000 clones; around 83% of them were singletons. 2.9% of the sample lies in the top ten.

Collaborating institutions collected whole blood in K2EDTA tubes following their own protocols. Collaborator samples were shipped for TCRbeta analysis as frozen whole blood, isolated PBMCs, or DNA extracted from either sample type. What was sequenced was peripheral blood. The rearrangement combines TRBV6-4 with TRBJ1-1, with the identity of the D gene unclear. The TCR comes from a man aged 50 or older with active or convalescent COVID-19. The CDR3 amino acid sequence is: CASSLVPGTEAFF. The nucleotides read TGTGCCAGCAGTCTGGTCCCGGGTACTGAAGCTTTCTTT.